This is a list of T cell receptor beta chains from one sample in a study of patients and donors after allogeneic stem cell transplantation. From the RT-PCR reads, TCRdb called clonotypes with MiXCR, one entry per CDR3 protein. The profile shows fewer than 200,000 distinct CDR3 sequences, roughly 31% of them singletons. The source material was blood, either unsorted or a sorted T cell fraction (not recorded which). The receptor set was obtained from a human donor who was either an allogeneic HSCT recipient or a stem cell or donor lymphocyte infusion donor (not recorded which). It is not recorded whose cells these are; they may come from a transplant donor. Each CDR3 is given with its conserved first and last residue. Fields, in order: clone size, V gene, J gene, D gene, CDR3 protein, CDR3 DNA. The D gene is left open where the match is weak. The size of a clone is reported for some rows only, either as once, few or many, or as a class for expanded clones.

>.|TRBV20-1|TRBJ2-1|TRBD2
CSAKLAGSSYNEQFF
TGCAGTGCCAAACTAGCGGGAAGCTCCTACAATGAGCAGTTCTTC
>few|TRBV5-6|TRBJ2-5|TRBD2
CASSLPGLPGSPQYF
TGTGCCAGCAGCTTGCCGGGACTACCAGGCTCCCCCCAGTACTTC
>.|TRBV6-5|TRBJ2-1|.
CASSFRGDNEQFF
TGTGCCAGCAGTTTCAGAGGTGACAATGAGCAGTTCTTC
>.|TRBV20-1|TRBJ2-1|TRBD2
CSAREPGLARSSYNEQFF
TGCAGTGCTAGAGAGCCGGGACTAGCGAGAAGCTCCTACAATGAGCAGTTCTTC
>few|TRBV6-6|TRBJ1-2|TRBD1
CASSRGQADGYTF
TGTGCCAGCAGCCGGGGACAGGCGGATGGCTACACCTTC
>.|TRBV4-3|TRBJ2-5|.
CASSQVVGEETQYF
TGCGCCAGCAGCCAAGTGGTGGGGGAGGAGACCCAGTACTTC
>few|TRBV12-3/TRBV12-4|TRBJ2-2|TRBD2
CASRTLAGAGELFF
TGTGCCAGCAGGACACTAGCGGGAGCTGGGGAGCTGTTTTTT
>.|TRBV5-1|TRBJ2-3|TRBD2
CASSLFPLKREFADTQYF
TGCGCCAGCAGCTTATTCCCCCTCAAGCGGGAGTTTGCAGATACGCAGTATTTT
>.|TRBV5-1|TRBJ2-7|.
CASSSVLPGQNEQYF
TGCGCCAGCAGCTCCGTCCTTCCGGGACAAAACGAGCAGTACTTC
>few|TRBV12-5|TRBJ1-4|.
CASGLGQTWDEKLFF
TGTGCTAGTGGTTTGGGACAGACTTGGGATGAAAAACTGTTTTTT
>.|TRBV7-9|TRBJ2-7|.
CASSLRESYEQYF
TGTGCCAGCAGCTTGAGGGAATCCTACGAGCAGTACTTC
>many|TRBV20-1|TRBJ1-1|.
CSAREGHAYTEAFF
TGCAGTGCTAGAGAGGGGCATGCCTACACTGAAGCTTTCTTT
>many|TRBV4-1|TRBJ1-5|.
CASSQDPGNQPQHF
TGCGCCAGCAGCCAAGATCCGGGCAATCAGCCCCAGCATTTT
>.|TRBV3-1|TRBJ2-5|TRBD2
CASSFRLAGPRAETQYF
TGTGCCAGCAGCTTCCGACTAGCGGGGCCTCGCGCAGAGACCCAGTACTTC
>.|TRBV24-1|TRBJ2-1|TRBD1
CATSDTGTGSNEQFF
TGTGCCACCAGTGACACCGGGACAGGGAGCAATGAGCAGTTCTTC
>few|TRBV5-1|TRBJ1-1|TRBD1
CASSLGQGVRGTEAFF
TGCGCCAGCAGCCTCGGACAGGGGGTTCGGGGCACTGAAGCTTTCTTT
>.|TRBV18|TRBJ2-3|.
CASSREAFPDTQYF
TGTGCCAGCTCACGGGAGGCGTTCCCAGATACGCAGTATTTT
>.|TRBV2|TRBJ1-5|TRBD1
CATCLQGIKNQPQHF
TGTGCCACCTGCCTACAGGGGATCAAAAATCAGCCCCAGCATTTT
>many|TRBV20-1|TRBJ1-2|TRBD1
CSGGTGDYGYTF
TGCAGTGGGGGGACAGGTGACTATGGCTACACCTTC
>.|TRBV18|TRBJ2-7|TRBD1
CASSSDRGNEQYF
TGTGCCAGCTCATCGGACAGGGGAAACGAGCAGTACTTC
>.|TRBV18|TRBJ2-3|.
CASSLQGDTQYF
TGTGCCAGCTCACTTCAAGGAGATACGCAGTATTTT
>few|TRBV20-1|TRBJ1-5|TRBD1
CSARPRGSYQPQHF
TGCAGTGCTAGGCCCAGGGGGTCCTATCAGCCCCAGCATTTT
>.|TRBV9|TRBJ2-7|TRBD1
CASSVAADRSSYEQYF
TGTGCCAGCAGCGTAGCCGCGGACAGGTCTTCCTACGAGCAGTACTTC